The 26 T cell receptor beta chains given below trace back to one sample, sequenced in a study of blood T cell repertoires in COVID-19. Clones were sequenced by immunoSEQ multiplex PCR, and TCRdb holds only the in-frame ones, with some missing. The data hold roughly 330,000 clones, with over 75% observed a single time. Material: PBMCs or T cells enriched from blood (not recorded which). The receptors were sampled from a woman in her thirties who had recovered from COVID-19.

The chain joins TRBV15 to TRBJ1-1, with D unclear. CDR3 length: 13 amino acids. The ends were cut back, 5 bases at V and 1 base at J, with 8 bases in the middle. Germline V gives CDR1 LNHNV, CDR2 YYDKDF (reference sequence). The CDR3 reads CATSPRRNTEAFF. The CDR3 bases are TGTGCCACCAGCCCTAGGAGGAACACTGAAGCTTTCTTT.

This clone was counted once. This chain connects TRBV19 to TRBJ2-2, with 10 bases lining up with TRBD1. Looked up from germline, CDR1 is LNHDA and CDR2 is SQIVND (reference sequence). Trimming removed 10 bases from V and 2 bases from J; junction bases left unmatched: 7. CDR3 length: 15 residues. The CDR3 nucleotides read TGTGCCACCAACGACAGGGGGCTTAACACCGGGGAGCTGTTTTTT. Its protein product is CATNDRGLNTGELFF. Together with reference TRBV19 and TRBJ2-2, the CDR3 gives the full variable domain: DGGITQSPKYLFRKEGQNVTLSCEQNLNHDAMYWYRQDPGQGLRLIYYSQIVNDFQKGDIAEGYSVSREKKESFPLTVTSAQKNPTAFYLCATNDRGLNTGELFFGEGSRLTVL.

The chain is built from TRBV7-8 and TRBJ2-7, with 9 positions matching TRBD2. Germline V lookup: CDR1 SGHVS, CDR2 FQNEAQ. This CDR3 has 15 amino acids. With V trimmed by 5 bases and J by 7 bases, 12 bases remained unmatched. CDR3 DNA sequence: TGTGCCAGCAGCCCGCCCGGCGGGGGGGCAGGGGAGCAGTACTTC. Its protein is CASSPPGGGAGEQYF.

This sequence joins TRBV10-3 and TRBJ2-1, with a possible D match to TRBD1 (6 bases). Trimming took off 8 bases at V and 0 bases at J, with 17 bases between the two ends. Germline V lookup: CDR1 ENHRY, CDR2 SYGVKD. The CDR3 contains 16 residues. Written as DNA, the CDR3 is TGTGCCATCGGGGGCACAAGGTCCGGCTCCTACAATGAGCAGTTCTTC. Translating gives CAIGGTRSGSYNEQFF.

This chain uses TRBV5-1 with TRBJ2-7, with TRBD1 matching over 8 bases. The germline gives CDR1 SGHRS, CDR2 YFSETQ. The junction had 5 bases not matched to a gene; V was cut back by 4 bases and J by 2 bases. The CDR3 is 14 residues long. CDR3 nucleotides: TGCGCCAGCAGCGTGGACAGGGACGCCTACGAGCAGTACTTC. It encodes CASSVDRDAYEQYF.

V and J are TRBV2 and TRBJ1-4; the match to TRBD1 covers 7 bases. The length of the CDR3 is 15 residues. The germline CDR1 and CDR2 sequences are SNHLY and FYNNEI. The V segment lost 10 bases and the J segment 4 bases; nucleotides outside the gene matches: 12. The CDR3 protein is CATRMRDRHNEKLFF. CDR3 nucleotides: TGTGCCACTAGAATGAGGGACAGACATAATGAAAAACTGTTTTTT. The complete variable domain, with remaining parts taken from reference TRBV2 and TRBJ1-4, reads EPEVTQTPSHQVTQMGQEVILRCVPISNHLYFYWYRQILGQKVEFLVSFYNNEISEKSEIFDDQFSVERPDGSNFTLKIRSTKLEDSAMYFCATRMRDRHNEKLFFGSGTQLSVL.

CDR3 amino acids: CASSRRGANEQFF. In nucleotides, the CDR3 is TGTGCCAGCAGCCGACGGGGGGCGAATGAGCAGTTCTTC. The rearrangement links TRBV11-3 to TRBJ2-1; D may be TRBD2 (7 bases). The V end lost 5 bases, the J end lost 7 bases, and 12 bases lay between the germline ends. The CDR3 contains 13 residues. Germline V gene data show CDR1 as SGHNT and CDR2 as YENEEA.

V and J are TRBV7-9 and TRBJ1-4, with D possibly being TRBD1 (6 bases). CDR1 and CDR2 (germline): SEHNR, FQNEAQ (reference sequence). The CDR3 totals 14 residues. Trimming cost V 4 bases and J 4 bases, with 10 bases left between them. The CDR3 nucleotides are TGTGCCAGCAGCTCACAGGGAATTAATGAAAAACTGTTTTTT. This translates into CASSSQGINEKLFF.

V is TRBV11-1 and J is TRBJ2-7; TRBD2 matches at 15 bases. Germline CDR1 reads SGHAT; CDR2 reads FQDESV (reference sequence). CDR3 length: 15 amino acids. V gave up 3 bases and J gave up 4 bases; unmatched junction bases: 1. CDR3 protein: CASSLGLAGGYEQYF. DNA for the CDR3: TGTGCCAGCAGCTTGGGACTAGCGGGGGGATACGAGCAGTACTTC.

The chain recombines TRBV6-5 with TRBJ2-7; maybe TRBD1 (5 bases). The V gene lost 2 bases and the J gene lost 2 bases, with 10 bases spanning the gap. Germline CDR1 and CDR2: MNHEY and SVGAGI. The CDR3 is 14 residues long. CDR3 region: CASSYAGIPYEQYF. CDR3 nucleotides: TGTGCCAGCAGTTACGCAGGGATCCCCTACGAGCAGTACTTC.

The DNA of the CDR3 is TGTGCCAGCAGCTTGTCGGCAGGGAACAATTCACCCCTCCACTTT. Its protein product is CASSLSAGNNSPLHF. The chain has TRBV7-2 and TRBJ1-6; D might be TRBD1 (5 bases). The CDR3 contains 15 residues. Per the germline V gene, CDR1 is SGHTA and CDR2 is FQGNSA. Trimming shortened V by 3 bases and J by 7 bases, and 13 bases separated the two germline ends.

The chain links TRBV5-1 to TRBJ2-6; D is possibly TRBD1 (7 bases). This CDR3 is 16 amino acids long. V gave up 6 bases and J gave up 0 bases, with 13 bases separating them. Germline CDR1 and CDR2: SGHRS and YFSETQ. The chain's CDR3 is CASTQGGSSGANVLTF. The CDR3 nucleotides are TGCGCCAGCACGCAGGGGGGAAGCTCTGGGGCCAACGTCCTGACTTTC.

V and J are TRBV27 and TRBJ2-7; the match to TRBD1 covers 7 bases. The CDR3 consists of 15 residues. The germline gives CDR1 MNHEY, CDR2 SMNVEV (reference sequence). The J segment lost 2 bases and the V segment lost 2 bases, leaving 6 bases of the junction unmatched. The CDR3 bases are TGTGCCAGCAGTTTAGGGACAGATGGTCCCTACGAGCAGTACTTC. Amino acids: CASSLGTDGPYEQYF.

This clone was seen once. The chain carries TRBV18 and TRBJ1-1; D not resolved. This CDR3 is 12 amino acids long. V lost 1 base, J lost 8 bases, and 8 bases lay in between. CDR1 is KGHSH, CDR2 LQKENI, per germline. Written as DNA, the CDR3 is TGTGCCAGCTCACCACAAAGAGAGGAAGCTTTCTTT. Protein sequence: CASSPQREEAFF.

The genes are TRBV5-5 and TRBJ1-5; TRBD1 might be the D (6 bases). Trimming took 0 bases from V and 4 from J, leaving 8 bases between them. Germline V gene sequence: CDR1 SGHKS, CDR2 YYEKEE (reference sequence). The CDR3 is made up of 14 amino acids. CDR3 region: CASSLVTGNQPQHF. The CDR3 nucleotides read TGTGCCAGCAGCTTGGTAACAGGGAATCAGCCCCAGCATTTT.

The genes are TRBV5-1 and TRBJ2-3; 8 nucleotides match TRBD1. Germline assignment: CDR1 SGHRS and CDR2 YFSETQ. The V gene end was trimmed by 4 bases and the J gene end by 0 bases; junction bases not matched to a gene: 7. The CDR3 totals 16 residues. CDR3 bases: TGCGCCAGCAGCCCAACAGGGGGTTCTAGCACAGATACGCAGTATTTT. Its translation: CASSPTGGSSTDTQYF.

The chain employs TRBV2 and TRBJ1-2; D perhaps matches TRBD1 (6 bases). V was trimmed by 6 bases and J by 4 bases, leaving 15 bases between them. This CDR3 is 14 amino acids long. Germline CDR1 reads SNHLY; CDR2 reads FYNNEI. CDR3 in DNA: TGTGCCAGCAGAGGAGAACAGGGTGTCTATGGCTACACCTTC. Its translation is CASRGEQGVYGYTF.

The chain has TRBV2 and TRBJ1-1; D is perhaps TRBD1 (6 bases). This CDR3 has 15 amino acids. The germline V and J ends were trimmed by 6 bases and 4 bases, with 18 bases remaining between them. The germline V gene has CDR1 SNHLY and CDR2 FYNNEI. The CDR3 spells CASRRDETGLTEAFF. The CDR3 DNA reads as TGTGCCAGCAGACGCGACGAGACAGGCCTCACTGAAGCTTTCTTT.

This sequence joins TRBV11-3 and TRBJ1-6, with D perhaps matching TRBD1 (5 bases). The CDR3 has 15 residues. The V gene's germline CDR1 is SGHNT and CDR2 YENEEA. Trimming shortened V by 3 bases and J by 3 bases, and 9 bases separated the two germline ends. The CDR3 protein is CASSFDSNYNSPLHF. The CDR3 DNA sequence: TGTGCCAGCAGCTTCGACAGCAACTATAATTCACCCCTCCACTTT.

In this sample, this clone turned up a few times. This sequence joins TRBV18 and TRBJ2-2; 10 positions agree with TRBD1. CDR3 size: 17 residues. Trimming took 3 bases from V and 0 from J; bases not matched to a gene: 4. Germline V gives CDR1 KGHSH, CDR2 LQKENI. The CDR3 coding sequence is TGTGCCAGCTCACCGATGACAGGGGGCGCGAACACCGGGGAGCTGTTTTTT. It encodes CASSPMTGGANTGELFF. The entire variable domain, with the rest obtained from reference TRBV18 and TRBJ2-2, is as follows: NAGVMQNPRHLVRRRGQEARLRCSPMKGHSHVYWYRQLPEEGLKFMVYLQKENIIDESGMPKERFSAEFPKEGPSILRIQQVVRGDSAAYFCASSPMTGGANTGELFFGEGSRLTVL.

The chain carries TRBV18 and TRBJ1-2, with 9 bases lining up with TRBD1. The CDR3 has 17 amino acids. Looked up from germline, CDR1 is KGHSH and CDR2 is LQKENI. Trimming took 2 bases from V and 4 from J; bases not matched to a gene: 11. The CDR3 reads CASSPLTGGGSGYGYTF. The CDR3, as DNA: TGTGCCAGCTCACCATTGACAGGGGGAGGCTCTGGCTATGGCTACACCTTC.

V gene TRBV3-1 (or the pseudogene TRBV3-2) combines with J gene TRBJ1-3; D might be TRBD1 (5 bases). Germline V gene sequence: CDR1 LGHDT, CDR2 YNNKEL (reference sequence). The CDR3 runs to 13 residues. V was clipped by 5 bases and J by 2 bases, with 7 bases between them. Here the CDR3 DNA reads TGTGCCAGCAGCGCGACAGCTGGAAACACCATATATTTT. Its protein product is CASSATAGNTIYF.

This chain connects TRBV6-6 to TRBJ2-2; no firm D call. Trimming shortened V by 2 bases and J by 3 bases, and 10 bases separated the two germline ends. The CDR3 sequence is 15 residues long. CDR1 is MNHNY, CDR2 SVGAGI, per germline (reference sequence). CDR3 protein: CASSYIEVHTGELFF. CDR3 nucleotide sequence: TGTGCCAGCAGTTACATAGAAGTTCACACCGGGGAGCTGTTTTTT.

The V gene is TRBV2, the J gene TRBJ1-5; TRBD1 matches 8 bases. Unmatched junction bases numbered 3, after V lost 8 bases and J lost 6 bases. Germline lookup yields CDR1 SNHLY and CDR2 FYNNEI. The length of the CDR3 is 12 residues. In DNA form, the CDR3 reads TGTGCCAGCGGACAGGGCGGTCAGCCCCAGCATTTT. Protein sequence: CASGQGGQPQHF.

The chain employs TRBV19 and TRBJ1-6, with D possibly matching TRBD1 (6 bases). V was shortened by 5 bases and J by 5 bases, with 16 bases between the two germline ends. Germline values: CDR1 LNHDA, CDR2 SQIVND (reference sequence). The CDR3 consists of 16 residues. The CDR3 is CASSVGGGTDNSPLHF. CDR3 in DNA: TGTGCCAGTAGTGTGGGAGGGGGGACGGATAATTCACCCCTCCACTTT. The variable domain in full, with the rest retrieved from reference TRBV19 and TRBJ1-6, is DGGITQSPKYLFRKEGQNVTLSCEQNLNHDAMYWYRQDPGQGLRLIYYSQIVNDFQKGDIAEGYSVSREKKESFPLTVTSAQKNPTAFYLCASSVGGGTDNSPLHFGNGTRLTVT.

This chain uses TRBV12-3 or TRBV12-4 with TRBJ1-2; a possible D gene is TRBD1 (6 bases). Between the trimmed V and J ends, which lost 8 bases and 8 bases, there was a span of 18 bases. The CDR3 totals 13 residues. The CDR3 sequence: CASQSGAAKGYTF. CDR3 bases: TGTGCCAGCCAATCAGGGGCCGCAAAGGGCTACACCTTC.